This T cell receptor (beta chain) originates from a study of T cell changes during pregnancy in multiple sclerosis (dated by TCRdb to between 2018 and 2021). For context, the study as a whole: In women with multiple sclerosis, the researchers looked at how the T cell repertoire shifted as pregnancy progressed.

The receptor library was made with the immunoSEQ multiplex PCR assay. TCRdb took over this immuneACCESS table, retaining in-frame rearrangements with V and J assigned. Such tables are incomplete; in checked studies, under half of the missing clones stem from an unresolved V gene, and the remainder is unexplained. The sample table records tens of thousands of clones; around nine tenths of these occur just once. In total, the top ten clones hold 2.2% of the sample. The CDR3 sequence holds 13 residues, the cysteine and phenylalanine included. Only the CDR3 portion is preserved as DNA: 39 bases, with reading frame beginning at the first base. V and J are truncated by 4 bases and 5 bases respectively, leaving an intervening sequence of 12 bases. CDR1 is given as MNHEY and CDR2 as SVGAGI, both from the germline V gene. As regards this clone: What this receptor recognizes is not known. No clone much larger than this one lies a single base away; base qualities are absent.

The starting material was peripheral blood, obtained in the first trimester of pregnancy. This TCR was recovered from a female donor in good health, enrolled as a control in a pregnancy study. The chain links TRBV6-5 with TRBJ2-7; a tentative D match to TRBD2 spans 5 bases. In nucleotides, the sequence is TGTGCCAGCAGTTTAACGGGGAACAACGAGCAGTACTTC. Translated, this gives CASSLTGNNEQYF.